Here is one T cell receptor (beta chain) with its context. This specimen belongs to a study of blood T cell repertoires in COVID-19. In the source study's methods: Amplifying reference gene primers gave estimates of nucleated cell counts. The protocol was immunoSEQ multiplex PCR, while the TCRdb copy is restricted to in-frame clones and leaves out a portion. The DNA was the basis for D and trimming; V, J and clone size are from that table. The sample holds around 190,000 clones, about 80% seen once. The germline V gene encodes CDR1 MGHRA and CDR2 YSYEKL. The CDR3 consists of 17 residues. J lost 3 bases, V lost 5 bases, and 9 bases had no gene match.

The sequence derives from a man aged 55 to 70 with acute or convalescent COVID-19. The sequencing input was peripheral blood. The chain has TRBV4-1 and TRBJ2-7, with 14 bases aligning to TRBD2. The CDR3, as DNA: TGCGCCAGCAGCTTACGGACTAGCGGGAGGTTAATCTACGAGCAGTACTTC. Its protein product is CASSLRTSGRLIYEQYF.